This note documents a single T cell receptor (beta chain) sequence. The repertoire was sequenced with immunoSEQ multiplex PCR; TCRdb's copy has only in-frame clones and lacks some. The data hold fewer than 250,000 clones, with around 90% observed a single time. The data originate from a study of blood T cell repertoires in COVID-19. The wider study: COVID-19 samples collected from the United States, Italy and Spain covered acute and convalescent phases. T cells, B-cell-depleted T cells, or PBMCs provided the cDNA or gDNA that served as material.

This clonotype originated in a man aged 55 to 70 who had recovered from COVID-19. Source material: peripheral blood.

CDR3 amino acids: CASSARNTGELFF. In DNA form, the CDR3 reads TGTGCCAGCAGCGCCAGGAACACCGGGGAGCTGTTTTTT. V gene TRBV7-3 combines with J gene TRBJ2-2; D is unresolved. The length of the CDR3 is 13 residues. Germline V CDR1 and CDR2: SGHTA, FQGTGA. V was pared by 5 bases and J by 1 base, with 5 bases between.